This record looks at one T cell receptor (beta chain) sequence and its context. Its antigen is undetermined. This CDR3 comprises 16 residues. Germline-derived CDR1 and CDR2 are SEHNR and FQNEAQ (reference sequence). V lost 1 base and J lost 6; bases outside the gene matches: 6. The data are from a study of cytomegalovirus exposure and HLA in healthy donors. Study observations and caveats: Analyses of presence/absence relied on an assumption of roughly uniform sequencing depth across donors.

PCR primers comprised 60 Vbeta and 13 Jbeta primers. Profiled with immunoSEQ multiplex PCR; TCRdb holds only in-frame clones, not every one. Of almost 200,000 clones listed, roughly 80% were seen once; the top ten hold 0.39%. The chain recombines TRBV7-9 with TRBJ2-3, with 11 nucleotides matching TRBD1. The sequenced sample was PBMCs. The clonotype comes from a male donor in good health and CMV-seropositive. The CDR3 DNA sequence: TGTGCCAGCAGCTTAGTTCGGACAGGGGGCAGGGATACGCAGTATTTT. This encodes CASSLVRTGGRDTQYF.